The present T cell receptor beta chain was sequenced within a study of CD8+ T cells in alopecia areata. Treatment: oral pan-JAK inhibitor, 5-10 mg twice daily. Sequencing relied on a cDNA template that was reverse transcribed from extracted RNA. Produced via immunoSEQ multiplex PCR; TCRdb's table is partial and in-frame only. The sample consists of about 140,000 clones, about 86% of them appearing once. V was shortened by 3 bases and J by 1 base, with 16 bases between the two germline ends. Germline V gene lookup returns CDR1 KGHSY and CDR2 FQNENV. The CDR3 has 18 residues. The source was CD8+ T cells sorted from blood, collected at week 4, from a patient treated with tofacitinib. The clonotype comes from a human donor with alopecia areata. The chain recombines TRBV16 with TRBJ2-6; D unresolved. CDR3 region: CASSHHNSDLSGANVLTF. The CDR3 DNA reads as TGTGCCAGCAGCCACCACAACAGCGACCTATCTGGGGCCAACGTCCTGACTTTC.